The 10 T cell receptor beta chains presented below share a single source sample, sequenced in a study of shared clonotypes between healthy human individuals. TCRdb keeps only in-frame clones here, not all; method: immunoSEQ multiplex PCR. The table records about 2.2 million clones, 85% to 95% of them present only once. Naive CD8 cells comprised CD45RO-negative, CCR7-positively selected cells, excluding terminally differentiated effector memory CD45RA+ cells. What was sequenced was naive CD8+ T cells from PBMCs. All receptors derive from a man between 18 and 29 years old in good health. Some clones in this sample may be carry-over from other donors' samples.

The rearrangement uses TRBV29-1 and TRBJ2-1; TRBD2 matches at 7 bases. This CDR3 spans 14 amino acids. V was pared by 3 bases and J by 4 bases, with 6 bases of the junction left unmatched. From germline, CDR1 is SQVTM and CDR2 ANQGSEA. The DNA of the CDR3 is TGCAGCGTTGAGAGTGGGAGGGGATACAATGAGCAGTTCTTC. Translation gives CSVESGRGYNEQFF.

The J gene is TRBJ2-3, the V gene TRBV2; unclear D gene. V dropped 3 bases and J dropped 0 bases, with 7 bases sitting between them. The V gene's germline CDR1 is SNHLY and CDR2 FYNNEI. This CDR3 has 14 amino acids. The DNA for the CDR3 is TGTGCCAGCAGTGATTGGCCTAGCACAGATACGCAGTATTTT. Its translation is CASSDWPSTDTQYF.

The gene calls are TRBV13 and TRBJ2-1; 13 nucleotides align to TRBD2. The germline V gene encodes CDR1 PRHDT and CDR2 FYEKMQ (reference sequence). With 5 bases clipped from V and 4 bases from J, the junction kept 5 bases outside the gene matches. CDR3 length: 16 residues. The CDR3 region is CASSLLTSGRYNEQFF. The DNA of the CDR3 is TGTGCCAGCAGCCTACTGACTAGCGGGAGGTACAATGAGCAGTTCTTC. Supplemented by reference TRBV13 and TRBJ2-1, the full variable domain reads AAGVIQSPRHLIKEKRETATLKCYPIPRHDTVYWYQQGPGQDPQFLISFYEKMQSDKGSIPDRFSAQQFSDYHSELNMSSLELGDSALYFCASSLLTSGRYNEQFFGPGTRLTVL.

The chain is built from TRBV27 and TRBJ1-2, with a tentative D call TRBD1 (6 bases). The CDR3 runs to 14 residues. Germline CDR1 reads MNHEY; CDR2 reads SMNVEV (reference sequence). V dropped 5 bases and J dropped 5 bases, with 15 bases sitting between them. The CDR3 DNA reads TGTGCCAGCAGTAGCAGGGGATTAGGGTATGGCTACACCTTC. It specifies CASSSRGLGYGYTF.

This chain uses TRBV27 with TRBJ1-2; D not resolved. Germline CDR1 reads MNHEY; CDR2 reads SMNVEV (reference sequence). The V gene lost 6 bases and the J gene lost 4 bases, with 15 bases spanning the gap. This CDR3 comprises 14 residues. The CDR3 spells CASRWGADSYGYTF. DNA of the CDR3: TGTGCCAGCAGATGGGGTGCAGATAGCTATGGCTACACCTTC.

The rearrangement joins TRBV6-5 to TRBJ2-3; TRBD2 aligns across 8 bases. The germline V gene encodes CDR1 MNHEY and CDR2 SVGAGI. V trimming: 6 bases; J trimming: 2 bases; junction bases outside the gene matches: 4. The CDR3 consists of 14 residues. Here the CDR3 reads CASRTSAITDTQYF. In DNA form, the CDR3 reads TGTGCCAGCAGGACTAGCGCCATCACAGATACGCAGTATTTT.

The gene calls are TRBV5-8 and TRBJ2-2; D is ambiguous. V was trimmed by 4 bases and J by 16 bases, leaving 8 bases between them. Germline V gene lookup returns CDR1 SGHTS and CDR2 YDEGEE. There are 9 residues in the CDR3. The CDR3 reads CASSLSRFF. CDR3 nucleotides: TGTGCCAGCAGCCTATCCCGGTTTTTT.

On this clone: The identical CDR3 is also encoded by other nucleotide sequences in the sample. V and J are TRBV27 and TRBJ2-1, with 8 bases that match TRBD1. J gave up 1 base and V 6 bases, and 5 bases lay outside the gene matches. The CDR3 is 15 amino acids. Per the germline V gene, CDR1 is MNHEY and CDR2 is SMNVEV (reference sequence). CDR3 nucleotide sequence: TGTGCCAGCAGCCCCGACAGGGGATCCTACAATGAGCAGTTCTTC. Protein product: CASSPDRGSYNEQFF.

This chain links TRBV14 with TRBJ2-7; 9 bases line up with TRBD1. CDR1 and CDR2 from the germline V gene are SGHDN and FVKESK. This CDR3 has 14 residues. J lost 6 bases, V lost 2 bases, and 5 bases had no gene match. CDR3 sequence reads: CASSQPGTGFEQYF. The CDR3 DNA follows: TGTGCCAGCAGCCAACCCGGGACAGGGTTCGAGCAGTACTTC.

The chain carries TRBV10-3 and TRBJ2-5; D gene unclear. Germline V gives CDR1 ENHRY, CDR2 SYGVKD. Trimming shortened V by 8 bases and J by 3 bases, and 10 bases separated the two germline ends. The CDR3 extends over 12 amino acids. The DNA of the CDR3 is TGTGCCATCGCGTGGGATGAAGAGACCCAGTACTTC. Residues: CAIAWDEETQYF.